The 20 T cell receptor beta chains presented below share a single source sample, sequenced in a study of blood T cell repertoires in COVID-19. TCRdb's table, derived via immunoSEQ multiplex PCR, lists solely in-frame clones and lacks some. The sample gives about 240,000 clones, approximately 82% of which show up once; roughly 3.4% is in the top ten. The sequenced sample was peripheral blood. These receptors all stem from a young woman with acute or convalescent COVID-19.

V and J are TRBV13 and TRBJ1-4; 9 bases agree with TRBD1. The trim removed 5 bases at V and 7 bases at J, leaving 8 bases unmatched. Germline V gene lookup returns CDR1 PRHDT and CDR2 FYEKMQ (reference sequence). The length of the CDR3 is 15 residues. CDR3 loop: CASSRGTGLGEKLFF. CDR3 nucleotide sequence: TGTGCCAGCAGCCGGGGGACAGGGCTGGGTGAAAAACTGTTTTTT. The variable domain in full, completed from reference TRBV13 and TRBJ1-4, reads AAGVIQSPRHLIKEKRETATLKCYPIPRHDTVYWYQQGPGQDPQFLISFYEKMQSDKGSIPDRFSAQQFSDYHSELNMSSLELGDSALYFCASSRGTGLGEKLFFGSGTQLSVL.

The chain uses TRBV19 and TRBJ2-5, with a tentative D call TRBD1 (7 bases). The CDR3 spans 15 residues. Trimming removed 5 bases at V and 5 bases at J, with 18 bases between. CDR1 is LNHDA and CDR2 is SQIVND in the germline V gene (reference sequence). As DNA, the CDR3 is TGTGCCAGTAGTGACTGGAGGGGGCGAGGGGAGACCCAGTACTTC. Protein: CASSDWRGRGETQYF.

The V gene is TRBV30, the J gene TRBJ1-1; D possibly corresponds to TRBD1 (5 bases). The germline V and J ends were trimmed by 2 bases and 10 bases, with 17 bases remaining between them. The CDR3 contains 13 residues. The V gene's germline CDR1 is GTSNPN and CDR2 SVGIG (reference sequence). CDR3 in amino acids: CAWSFRGELGAFF. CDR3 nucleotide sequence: TGTGCCTGGAGTTTTCGGGGGGAACTCGGAGCTTTCTTT.

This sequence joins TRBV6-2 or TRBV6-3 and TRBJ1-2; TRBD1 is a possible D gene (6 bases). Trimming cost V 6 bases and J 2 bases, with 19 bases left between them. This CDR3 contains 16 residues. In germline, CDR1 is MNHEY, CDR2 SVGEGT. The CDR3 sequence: CASSPTTGGVNYGYTF. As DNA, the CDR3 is TGTGCCAGCAGCCCTACGACAGGTGGAGTGAACTATGGCTACACCTTC.

CDR3 residues: CASSESRGLSPYEQYF. CDR3 DNA: TGCGCCAGCAGTGAGTCGAGGGGACTCTCCCCCTACGAGCAGTACTTC. The chain employs TRBV10-1 and TRBJ2-7; D perhaps matches TRBD2 (6 bases). Germline V gene lookup returns CDR1 WNHNN and CDR2 SYGVQD (reference sequence). CDR3 length equals 16 residues. Between the trimmed V and J ends, which lost 0 bases and 2 bases, there was a span of 14 bases.

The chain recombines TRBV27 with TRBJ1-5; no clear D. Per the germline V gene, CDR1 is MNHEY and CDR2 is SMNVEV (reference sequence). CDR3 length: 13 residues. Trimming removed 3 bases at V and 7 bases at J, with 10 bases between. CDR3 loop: CASSFGSRQPQHF. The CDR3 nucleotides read TGTGCCAGCAGTTTCGGGAGTAGGCAGCCCCAGCATTTT.

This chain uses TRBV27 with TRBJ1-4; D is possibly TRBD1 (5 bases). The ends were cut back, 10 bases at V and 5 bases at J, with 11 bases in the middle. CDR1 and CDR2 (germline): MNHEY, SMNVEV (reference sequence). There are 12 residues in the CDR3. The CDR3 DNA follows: TGTGCCACCTACGGGGGGAATGAAAAACTGTTTTTT. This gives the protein CATYGGNEKLFF.

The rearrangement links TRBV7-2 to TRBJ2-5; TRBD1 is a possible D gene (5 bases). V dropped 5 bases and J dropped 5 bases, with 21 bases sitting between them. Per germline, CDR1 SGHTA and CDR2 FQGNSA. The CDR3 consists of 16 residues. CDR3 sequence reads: CASSALRQFGLETQYF. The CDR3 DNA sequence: TGTGCCAGCAGCGCACTACGACAGTTCGGCCTGGAGACCCAGTACTTC.

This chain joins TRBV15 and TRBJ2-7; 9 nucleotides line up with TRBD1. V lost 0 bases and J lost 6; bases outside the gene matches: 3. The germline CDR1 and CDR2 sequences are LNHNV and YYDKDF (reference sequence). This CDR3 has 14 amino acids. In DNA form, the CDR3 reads TGTGCCACCAGCAGAGAGGGGACAGGGTTCGAGCAGTACTTC. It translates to CATSREGTGFEQYF.

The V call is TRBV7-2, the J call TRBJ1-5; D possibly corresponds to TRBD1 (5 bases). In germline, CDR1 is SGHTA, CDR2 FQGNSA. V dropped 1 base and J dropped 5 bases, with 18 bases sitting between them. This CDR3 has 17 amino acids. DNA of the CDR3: TGTGCCAGCAGCTTAGAAGGCGTGGGGCCGACTTATCAGCCCCAGCATTTT. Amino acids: CASSLEGVGPTYQPQHF.

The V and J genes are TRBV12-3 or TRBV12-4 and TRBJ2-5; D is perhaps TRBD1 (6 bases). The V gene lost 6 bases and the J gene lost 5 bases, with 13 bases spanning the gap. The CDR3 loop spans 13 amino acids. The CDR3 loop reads CASSHTGRETQYF. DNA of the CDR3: TGTGCCAGCAGCCACACAGGGCGGGAGACCCAGTACTTC.

The CDR3 loop is CASSVKTGIARNTEAFF. DNA for the CDR3: TGTGCCAGCAGCGTAAAGACAGGGATAGCGAGGAACACTGAAGCTTTCTTT. The chain is built from TRBV5-6 and TRBJ1-1, with 7 bases fitting TRBD1. The ends lost 4 bases at V and 1 base at J; junction bases unmatched: 13. The V gene's germline CDR1 is SGHDT and CDR2 YYEEEE. The CDR3 covers 17 residues.

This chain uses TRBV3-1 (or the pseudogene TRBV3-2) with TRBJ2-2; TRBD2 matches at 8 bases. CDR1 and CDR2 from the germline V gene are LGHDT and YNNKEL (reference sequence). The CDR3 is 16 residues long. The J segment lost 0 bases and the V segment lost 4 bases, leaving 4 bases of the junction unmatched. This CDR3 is CASSPTSVSNTGELFF. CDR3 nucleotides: TGTGCCAGCAGCCCGACTAGCGTGTCGAACACCGGGGAGCTGTTTTTT.

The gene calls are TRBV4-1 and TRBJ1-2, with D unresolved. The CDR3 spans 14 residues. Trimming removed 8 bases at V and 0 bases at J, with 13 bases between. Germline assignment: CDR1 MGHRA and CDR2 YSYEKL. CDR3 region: CASAPGNTNYGYTF. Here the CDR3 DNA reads TGCGCCAGCGCCCCCGGGAATACTAACTATGGCTACACCTTC.

The chain's CDR3 is CASSPIGSAGGQPRRGAFF. The CDR3, as DNA: TGTGCCAGCAGCCCCATTGGGTCGGCTGGGGGACAGCCGCGTCGGGGGGCTTTCTTT. This chain joins TRBV13 and TRBJ1-1, with 7 nucleotides matching TRBD1. Germline values: CDR1 PRHDT, CDR2 FYEKMQ (reference sequence). This CDR3 has 19 residues. Trimming took 5 bases from V and 11 from J; bases not matched to a gene: 29.

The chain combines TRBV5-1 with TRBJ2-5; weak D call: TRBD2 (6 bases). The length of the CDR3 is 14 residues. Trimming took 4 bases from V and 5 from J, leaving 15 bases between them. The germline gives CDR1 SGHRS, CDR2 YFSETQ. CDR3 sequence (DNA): TGCGCCAGCAGCCCGCTATTTGGGGGGGAGACCCAGTACTTC. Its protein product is CASSPLFGGETQYF.

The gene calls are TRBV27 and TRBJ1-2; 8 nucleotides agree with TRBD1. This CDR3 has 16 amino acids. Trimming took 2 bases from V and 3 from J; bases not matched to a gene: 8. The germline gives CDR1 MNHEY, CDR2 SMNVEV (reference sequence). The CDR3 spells CASSLGGAGGYYGYTF. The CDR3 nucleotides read TGTGCCAGCAGTTTAGGGGGGGCAGGGGGCTACTATGGCTACACCTTC.

The DNA of the CDR3 is TGTGCCAGTAGTCCAGGACAGGGGACGCAGTATTTT. Its translation is CASSPGQGTQYF. The chain is built from TRBV19 and TRBJ2-3; 9 bases line up with TRBD1. The J segment lost 9 bases and the V segment lost 5 bases, leaving 3 bases of the junction unmatched. CDR1 LNHDA and CDR2 SQIVND come from the germline V gene (reference sequence). The CDR3 has 12 residues.

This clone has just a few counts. CDR3 DNA: TGTGCCAGCAGTGTGGGACAGGGCCCAGACCAGTTCTTC. Protein: CASSVGQGPDQFF. J is TRBJ2-1 and V is TRBV2; the match to TRBD1 covers 9 bases. CDR3 length: 13 residues. CDR1 is SNHLY and CDR2 is FYNNEI in the germline V gene. The junction had 8 bases not matched to a gene; V was cut back by 4 bases and J by 13 bases.

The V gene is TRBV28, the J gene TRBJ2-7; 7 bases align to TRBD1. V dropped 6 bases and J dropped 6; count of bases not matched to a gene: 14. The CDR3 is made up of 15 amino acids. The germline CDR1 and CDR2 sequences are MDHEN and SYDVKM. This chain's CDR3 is CASRPDRVVTSEQYF. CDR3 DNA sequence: TGTGCCAGCAGACCTGACAGGGTAGTTACCAGCGAGCAGTACTTC.